This TCR beta chain was documented in a study of T cells after posttransplantation cyclophosphamide. As for this clone: Its antigen is not identified.

Study-wide points: Skin or GI-infiltrating T cells shared few TRB sequences with blood.

A marrow graft followed busulfan-fludarabine conditioning, with cyclophosphamide on days +3 and +4. V gave up 6 bases and J gave up 4 bases, with 9 bases separating them. The CDR3 loop spans 11 amino acids. The germline CDR1 and CDR2 sequences are DFQATT and SNEGSKA (reference sequence). The data were produced by immunoSEQ multiplex PCR, yet TCRdb's version contains in-frame clones alone and is incomplete. The sample shows roughly 4,600 clones, less than 85% of them seen only once. The chain combines TRBV20-1 with TRBJ1-2; D call uncertain. The sequences come from PBMCs, collected 86 days after allogeneic stem cell transplant with posttransplant cyclophosphamide. The sequence came from a male patient in his 50s who received an allogeneic stem cell transplant from an unrelated donor, was CMV-positive, and had acute GVHD only. A subset of T cells may come from the graft donor. CDR3 nucleotides: TGCAGTGCCACACCGTTCTATGGCTACACCTTC. The encoded protein is CSATPFYGYTF.